This TCR beta chain comes out of a study of blood T cell repertoires in COVID-19. CDR3 length: 16 amino acids. V trimming: 0 bases; J trimming: 8 bases; junction bases outside the gene matches: 12. Germline V CDR1 and CDR2: MGHRA, YSYEKL. TCRdb's copy holds only in-frame clones and misses some; the assay was immunoSEQ multiplex PCR. The sample holds approximately 200,000 clones, over 80% seen once. The V and J genes are TRBV4-1 and TRBJ1-2; TRBD1 agrees at 7 bases. The receptor comes from a woman in her twenties or thirties who had been exposed to COVID-19. Sequencing was performed on PBMCs or T cells enriched from blood (not recorded which). The CDR3 DNA reads as TGCGCCAGCAGCCAAGATCTGGTGACAGGGCGCCGGGGCTACACCTTC. This encodes CASSQDLVTGRRGYTF.